The present entry profiles one T cell receptor beta chain with its context. Its antigen is unidentified. These data belong to a study of cytomegalovirus exposure and HLA in healthy donors. Study summary: As released early, the data held approximately 80 million unique TCRs from HLA-typed donors.

Study-wide points: A later analysis linked a missense DCLRE1C variant to TCR beta V- and J-gene trimming.

The PCR made use of 60 Vbeta and 13 Jbeta primers. Using immunoSEQ multiplex PCR, the repertoire was profiled, and TCRdb retains in-frame clones only, with some absent. The top ten hold about 3% of the sample, which has roughly 49,000 clones, roughly 76% seen once. The receptor comes from a woman in her 40s in good health and CMV-seropositive. Sample: PBMCs.

This chain's CDR3 is CASSLSGNTDTQYF. In DNA form, the CDR3 reads TGTGCCAGCAGCTTGTCAGGGAACACAGATACGCAGTATTTT. The gene calls are TRBV5-4 and TRBJ2-3; possibly TRBD1 for D (5 bases). The CDR3 is 14 amino acids. V was shortened by 1 base and J by 2 bases, with 8 bases between the two germline ends. Germline V CDR1 and CDR2: SGHNT, YYREEE (reference sequence).